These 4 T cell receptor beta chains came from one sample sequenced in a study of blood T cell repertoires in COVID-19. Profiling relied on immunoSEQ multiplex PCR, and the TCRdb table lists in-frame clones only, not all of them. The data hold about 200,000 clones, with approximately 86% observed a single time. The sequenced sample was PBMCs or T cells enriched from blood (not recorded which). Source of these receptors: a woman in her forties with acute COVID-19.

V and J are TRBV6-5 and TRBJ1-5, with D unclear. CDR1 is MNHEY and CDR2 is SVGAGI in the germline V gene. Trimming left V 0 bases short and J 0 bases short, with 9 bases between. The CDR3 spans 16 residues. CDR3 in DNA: TGTGCCAGCAGTTACTCGGGCGTGGGTAGCAATCAGCCCCAGCATTTT. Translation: CASSYSGVGSNQPQHF.

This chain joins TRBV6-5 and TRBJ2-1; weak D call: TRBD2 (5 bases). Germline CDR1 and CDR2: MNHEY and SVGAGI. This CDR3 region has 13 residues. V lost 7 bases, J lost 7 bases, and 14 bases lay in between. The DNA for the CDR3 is TGTGCCAGCACCCAAACTAGTTCTAATGAGCAGTTCTTC. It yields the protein CASTQTSSNEQFF.

The CDR3 reads CASSWGGWSTDTQYF. Here the CDR3 DNA reads TGTGCCAGTAGCTGGGGGGGTTGGAGCACAGATACGCAGTATTTT. The V call is TRBV19, the J call TRBJ2-3, with 7 positions matching TRBD2. Germline-derived CDR1 and CDR2 are LNHDA and SQIVND (reference sequence). J lost 0 bases, V lost 6 bases, and 6 bases had no gene match. The CDR3 is 15 amino acids.

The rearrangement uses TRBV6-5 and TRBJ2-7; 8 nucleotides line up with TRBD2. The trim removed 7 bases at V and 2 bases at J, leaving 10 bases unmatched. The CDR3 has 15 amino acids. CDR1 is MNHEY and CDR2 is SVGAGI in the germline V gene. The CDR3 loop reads CASTNSLAVTYEQYF. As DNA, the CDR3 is TGTGCCAGCACAAATTCACTAGCGGTTACCTACGAGCAGTACTTC.